These T cell receptor beta chains were read from a single sample in a study of OX40 agonist ivuxolimab in advanced cancers. Here immunoSEQ multiplex PCR was the method, and the copy in TCRdb shows in-frame clones only, minus some. The sample records about 89,000 clones, 70% to 90% being singletons. The source was CD4+ or CD8+ T cells sorted from blood, collected in a trial of the OX40 agonist ivuxolimab. Every receptor here comes from an adult with an advanced solid tumor such as melanoma, head and neck, liver or kidney cancer. The CDR3 runs from the conserved cysteine through the conserved F or W. The D gene is left open where the match is weak. The size entry is marked missing in some rows and otherwise reads once, few, many or a size class.

length,size,J,V,D,DNA,CDR3
14,.,TRBJ2-5,TRBV18,.,TGTGCCAGCTCACCCCTCGGTGCGGGAGAGACCCAGTACTTC,CASSPLGAGETQYF
15,.,TRBJ2-1,TRBV5-1,TRBD1,TGCGCCAGCAGCTTGGGGGGACAGGGGTACAATGAGCAGTTCTTC,CASSLGGQGYNEQFF
13,.,TRBJ2-3,TRBV10-1,.,TGCGCCAGCAGTGAGGGTTTAACAGATACGCAGTATTTT,CASSEGLTDTQYF
15,.,TRBJ2-1,TRBV7-7,TRBD2,TGTGCTAGCAGCTTCGGGACTAGCGGGTTCAATGAGCAGTTCTTC,CASSFGTSGFNEQFF
15,.,TRBJ1-1,TRBV23-1,TRBD1,TGCGCCAGCAGTCAAGCCGGGACAGGGAACACTGAAGCTTTCTTT,CASSQAGTGNTEAFF
15,.,TRBJ2-5,TRBV7-6,TRBD1,TGTGCCAGCAGCCTCGGGACAGGGGAGTCAGAGACCCAGTACTTC,CASSLGTGESETQYF
20,.,TRBJ2-3,TRBV5-8,TRBD1,TGTGCCAGCAGCTCGTATCGACAGGGTTCACTAGTGGACCGGTGGGATACGCAGTATTTT,CASSSYRQGSLVDRWDTQYF
14,.,TRBJ2-1,TRBV6-6,.,TGTGCCAGCATCAGGGGAAGCTCCTACAATGAGCAGTTCTTC,CASIRGSSYNEQFF
14,.,TRBJ2-3,TRBV19,.,TGTGCCAGTAGTTCCTTAAGCAGCACAGATACGCAGTATTTT,CASSSLSSTDTQYF
13,few,TRBJ2-2,TRBV5-1,.,TGCGCCAGCAGCTTTGAAGGGCACGGGGAGCTGTTTTTT,CASSFEGHGELFF
13,.,TRBJ2-2,TRBV9,.,TGTGCCAGCAGCGTAGTAGGGACCGGGGAGCTGTTTTTT,CASSVVGTGELFF
12,.,TRBJ2-1,TRBV12-2,.,TGTGCAAGTCGCTTAGTTTACAATGAGCAGTTCTTC,CASRLVYNEQFF
15,.,TRBJ1-6,TRBV6-6,.,TGTGCCAGCAGTCAAACCGGGACAAGTAATTCACCCCTCCACTTT,CASSQTGTSNSPLHF
13,once,TRBJ1-2,TRBV7-2,TRBD1,TGTGCCAGCAGCGCGGACAGGGGGTATGGCTACACCTTC,CASSADRGYGYTF
16,.,TRBJ2-3,TRBV18,TRBD1,TGTGCCAGCTCACCATCCCAGCAGGGGGTGACAGATACGCAGTATTTT,CASSPSQQGVTDTQYF